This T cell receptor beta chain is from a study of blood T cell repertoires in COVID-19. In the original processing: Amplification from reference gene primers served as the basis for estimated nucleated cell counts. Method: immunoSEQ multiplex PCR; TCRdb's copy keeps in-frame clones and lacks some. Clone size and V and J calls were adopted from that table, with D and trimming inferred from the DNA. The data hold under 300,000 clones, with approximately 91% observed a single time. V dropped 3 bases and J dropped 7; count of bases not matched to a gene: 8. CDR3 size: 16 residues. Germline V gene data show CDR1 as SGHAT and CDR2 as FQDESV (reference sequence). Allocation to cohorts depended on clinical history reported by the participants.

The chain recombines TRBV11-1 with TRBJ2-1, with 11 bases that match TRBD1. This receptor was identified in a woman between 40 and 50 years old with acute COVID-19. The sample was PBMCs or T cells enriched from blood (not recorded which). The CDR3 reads CASSFPGQGARNEQFF. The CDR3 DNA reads TGTGCCAGCAGCTTTCCCGGACAGGGGGCGAGGAATGAGCAGTTCTTC.